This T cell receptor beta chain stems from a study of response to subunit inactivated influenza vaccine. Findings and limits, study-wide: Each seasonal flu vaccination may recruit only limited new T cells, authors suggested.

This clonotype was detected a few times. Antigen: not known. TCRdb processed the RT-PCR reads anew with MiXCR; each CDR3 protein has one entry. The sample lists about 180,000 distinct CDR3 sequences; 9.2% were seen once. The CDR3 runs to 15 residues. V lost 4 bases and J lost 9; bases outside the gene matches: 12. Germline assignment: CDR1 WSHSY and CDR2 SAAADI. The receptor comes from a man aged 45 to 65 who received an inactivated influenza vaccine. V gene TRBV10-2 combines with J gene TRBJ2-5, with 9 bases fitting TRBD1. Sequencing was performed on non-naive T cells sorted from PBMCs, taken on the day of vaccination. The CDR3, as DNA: TGCGCCAGCAGTGCTCAATTCGGGACAGGGATGTCCCAGTACTTC. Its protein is CASSAQFGTGMSQYF.